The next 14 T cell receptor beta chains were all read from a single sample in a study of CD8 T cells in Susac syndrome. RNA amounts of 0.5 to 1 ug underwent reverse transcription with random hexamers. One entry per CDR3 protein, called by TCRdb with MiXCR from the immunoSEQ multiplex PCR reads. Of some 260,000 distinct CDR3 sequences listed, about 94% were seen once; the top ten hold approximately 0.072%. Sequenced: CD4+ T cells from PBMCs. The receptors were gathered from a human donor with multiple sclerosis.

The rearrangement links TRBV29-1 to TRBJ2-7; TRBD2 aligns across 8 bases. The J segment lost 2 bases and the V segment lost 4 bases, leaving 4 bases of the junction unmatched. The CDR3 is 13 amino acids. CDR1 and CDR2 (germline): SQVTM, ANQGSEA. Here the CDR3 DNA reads TGCAGCGTTGGGGGGCGGGGGGCCTACGAGCAGTACTTC. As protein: CSVGGRGAYEQYF.

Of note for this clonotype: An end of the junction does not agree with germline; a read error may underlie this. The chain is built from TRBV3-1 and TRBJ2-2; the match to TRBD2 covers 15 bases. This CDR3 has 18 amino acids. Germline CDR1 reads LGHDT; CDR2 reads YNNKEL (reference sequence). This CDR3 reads CASSSGLAGGANTGELFF. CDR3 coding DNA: TGTGCCAGCAGCTCAGGACTAGCGGGAGGGGCGAACACCGGGGAGCTTTTTTTT.

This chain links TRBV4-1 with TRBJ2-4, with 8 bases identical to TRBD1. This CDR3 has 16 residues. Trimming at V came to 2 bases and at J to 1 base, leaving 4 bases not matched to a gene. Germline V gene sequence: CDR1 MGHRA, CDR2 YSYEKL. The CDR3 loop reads CASSQPRQGAKNIQYF. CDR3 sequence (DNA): TGCGCCAGCAGCCAACCCCGACAGGGGGCCAAAAACATTCAGTACTTC.

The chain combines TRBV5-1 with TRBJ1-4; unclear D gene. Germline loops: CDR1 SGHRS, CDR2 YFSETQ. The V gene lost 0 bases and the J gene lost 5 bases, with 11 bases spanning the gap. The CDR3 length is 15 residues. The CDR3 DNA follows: TGCGCCAGCAGCTTGGCCCCGGCAGACAATGAAAAACTGTTTTTT. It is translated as CASSLAPADNEKLFF.

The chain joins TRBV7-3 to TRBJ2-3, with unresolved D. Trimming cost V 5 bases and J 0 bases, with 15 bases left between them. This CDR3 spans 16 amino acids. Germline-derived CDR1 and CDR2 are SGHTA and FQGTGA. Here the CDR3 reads CASSQFGDPSTDTQYF. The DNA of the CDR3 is TGTGCCAGCAGCCAGTTCGGTGACCCTAGCACAGATACGCAGTATTTT.

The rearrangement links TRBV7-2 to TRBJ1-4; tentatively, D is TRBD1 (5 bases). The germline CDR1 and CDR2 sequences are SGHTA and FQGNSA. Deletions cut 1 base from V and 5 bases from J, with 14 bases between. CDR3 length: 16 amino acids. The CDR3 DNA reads TGTGCCAGCAGCTTAGACTGGGGCAGGGCAAATGAAAAACTGTTTTTT. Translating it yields CASSLDWGRANEKLFF.

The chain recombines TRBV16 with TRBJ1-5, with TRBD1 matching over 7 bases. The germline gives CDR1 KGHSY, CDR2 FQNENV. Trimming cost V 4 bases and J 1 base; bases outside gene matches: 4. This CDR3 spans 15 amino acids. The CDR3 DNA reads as TGTGCCAGCAGCCGACAGGGTTTGAGCAATCAGCCCCAGCATTTT. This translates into CASSRQGLSNQPQHF.

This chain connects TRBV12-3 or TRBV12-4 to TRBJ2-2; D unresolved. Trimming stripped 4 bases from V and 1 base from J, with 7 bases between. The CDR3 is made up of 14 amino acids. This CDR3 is CASSYQLNTGELFF. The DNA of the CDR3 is TGTGCCAGCAGTTATCAGCTGAACACCGGGGAGCTGTTTTTT.

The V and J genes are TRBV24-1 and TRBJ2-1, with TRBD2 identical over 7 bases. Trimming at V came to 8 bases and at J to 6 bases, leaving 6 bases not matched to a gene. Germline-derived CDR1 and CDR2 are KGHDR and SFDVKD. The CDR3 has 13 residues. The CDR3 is CATKRGDVNEQFF. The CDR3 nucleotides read TGTGCCACCAAACGGGGGGATGTCAATGAGCAGTTCTTC.

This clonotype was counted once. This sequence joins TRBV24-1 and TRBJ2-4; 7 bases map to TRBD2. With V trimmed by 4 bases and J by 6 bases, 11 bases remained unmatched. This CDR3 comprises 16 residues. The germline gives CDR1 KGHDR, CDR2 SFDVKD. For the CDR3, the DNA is TGTGCCACCAGTGACACCCACCGAGCGGGGACAAACATTCAGTACTTC. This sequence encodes CATSDTHRAGTNIQYF.

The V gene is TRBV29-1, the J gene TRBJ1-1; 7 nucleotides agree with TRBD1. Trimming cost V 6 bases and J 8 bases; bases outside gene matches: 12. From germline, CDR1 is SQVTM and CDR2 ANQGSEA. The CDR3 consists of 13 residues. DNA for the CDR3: TGCAGCGTAGAGAGCGGGACAGCCAGAGAAGCTTTCTTT. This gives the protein CSVESGTAREAFF.

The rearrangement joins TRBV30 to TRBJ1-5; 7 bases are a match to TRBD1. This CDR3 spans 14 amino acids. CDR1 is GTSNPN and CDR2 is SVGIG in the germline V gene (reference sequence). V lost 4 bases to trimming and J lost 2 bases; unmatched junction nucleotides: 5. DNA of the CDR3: TGTGCCTGGACCCAGGGGGTCGGCAATCAGCCCCAGCATTTT. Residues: CAWTQGVGNQPQHF.

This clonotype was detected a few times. CDR3 nucleotides: TGTGCCAGCAGCGTCGGGGCTTCAAATGAAAAACTGTTTTTT. Translation: CASSVGASNEKLFF. V and J are TRBV9 and TRBJ1-4; D is possibly TRBD1 (5 bases). Trimming removed 2 bases from V and 5 bases from J, with 10 bases in between. Germline-derived CDR1 and CDR2 are SGDLS and YYNGEE. CDR3 length equals 14 residues.

CDR3 amino acids: CASTDRSLGGYTF. The CDR3 bases are TGTGCCAGCACCGACAGGTCCCTCGGCGGCTACACCTTC. The chain is built from TRBV2 and TRBJ1-2; tentatively, D is TRBD1 (6 bases). The germline V gene has CDR1 SNHLY and CDR2 FYNNEI. This CDR3 has 13 residues. V shed 7 bases and J shed 8 bases, with 17 bases lying between them. Using reference TRBV2 and TRBJ1-2 for the parts outside the CDR3, the full variable domain is EPEVTQTPSHQVTQMGQEVILRCVPISNHLYFYWYRQILGQKVEFLVSFYNNEISEKSEIFDDQFSVERPDGSNFTLKIRSTKLEDSAMYFCASTDRSLGGYTFGSGTRLTVV.